Presented here are 13 T cell receptor beta chains from one specimen sequenced in a study of T cell responses to AZD1222 COVID-19 vaccine. TCRdb keeps only in-frame clones here, not all; method: immunoSEQ multiplex PCR. The sample lists 150,000 to 200,000 clones, around 92% occurring once. The specimen comprised peripheral blood, sampled on day 0 of AZD1222 vaccination. All receptors derive from an adult in good health.

The chain uses TRBV18 and TRBJ1-1; D remains unclear. Looked up from germline, CDR1 is KGHSH and CDR2 is LQKENI. The CDR3 covers 13 residues. Trimming pared 3 bases from V and 1 base from J, leaving 6 bases between. The DNA for the CDR3 is TGTGCCAGCTCACCCTTAGCGAACACTGAAGCTTTCTTT. The encoded protein is CASSPLANTEAFF.

The chain employs TRBV7-6 and TRBJ2-1, with 12 bases lining up with TRBD2. The CDR3 loop spans 16 amino acids. Looked up from germline, CDR1 is SGHVS and CDR2 is FNYEAQ. Trimming cost V 4 bases and J 8 bases; bases outside gene matches: 9. CDR3: CASSWEASGGDYEQFF. In nucleotides, the CDR3 is TGTGCCAGCAGCTGGGAGGCTAGCGGGGGGGATTATGAGCAGTTCTTC.

The gene calls are TRBV5-4 and TRBJ2-7; D gene unclear. Per the germline V gene, CDR1 is SGHNT and CDR2 is YYREEE (reference sequence). This CDR3 is built from 13 residues. The germline V and J ends were trimmed by 0 bases and 3 bases, with 7 bases remaining between them. The CDR3 region is CASSLGVYYEQYF. The CDR3 bases are TGTGCCAGCAGCTTGGGCGTATACTACGAGCAGTACTTC.

This clone has a single count. This chain links TRBV28 with TRBJ1-1, with D unclear. V lost 3 bases to trimming and J lost 1 base, with 9 bases between them. This CDR3 contains 14 residues. The germline V gene encodes CDR1 MDHEN and CDR2 SYDVKM. The CDR3 nucleotides read TGTGCCAGCAGTTTGGGAGGGCCGAACACTGAAGCTTTCTTT. Its protein is CASSLGGPNTEAFF.

This chain uses TRBV29-1 with TRBJ2-5; D gene unclear. Germline-derived CDR1 and CDR2 are SQVTM and ANQGSEA. The CDR3 is made up of 10 amino acids. Trimming cost V 3 bases and J 9 bases, with 8 bases left between them. DNA for the CDR3: TGCAGCGTTGACGGTGAGGCCCAGTACTTC. This codes for CSVDGEAQYF.

The chain combines TRBV27 with TRBJ1-2, with 8 bases lining up with TRBD1. CDR3 size: 16 residues. Per germline, CDR1 MNHEY and CDR2 SMNVEV (reference sequence). V lost 8 bases to trimming and J lost 1 base; unmatched junction nucleotides: 12. The CDR3 loop is CASANGDRLLNYGYTF. The CDR3 region has the DNA TGTGCCAGCGCTAATGGGGACAGGTTGCTTAACTATGGCTACACCTTC.

The chain carries TRBV27 and TRBJ2-1, with D perhaps TRBD1 or TRBD2 (6 bases each). The V end lost 5 bases, the J end lost 13 bases, and 15 bases lay between the germline ends. This CDR3 contains 12 residues. CDR1 MNHEY and CDR2 SMNVEV come from the germline V gene (reference sequence). CDR3 in amino acids: CASSRGPRDQFF. In DNA form, the CDR3 reads TGTGCCAGCAGTCGGGGGCCTAGGGACCAGTTCTTC.

This clone occurred once. A read error may produce the germline difference seen at one junction end. V gene TRBV5-6 combines with J gene TRBJ1-2; 12 positions match TRBD1. Germline assignment: CDR1 SGHDT and CDR2 YYEEEE. The CDR3 sequence is 12 residues long. The CDR3 DNA sequence: TGTGCCAGCAGCGACCGGGACAGGGGGCGAGTCTTC. Protein: CASSDRDRGRVF. Full variable domain (rest looked up from reference TRBV5-6 and TRBJ1-2): DAGVTQSPTHLIKTRGQQVTLRCSPKSGHDTVSWYQQALGQGPQFIFQYYEEEERQRGNFPDRFSGHQFPNYSSELNVNALLLGDSALYLCASSDRDRGRVFGSGTRLTVV.

The chain is built from TRBV5-1 and TRBJ2-5; D uncertain. Germline V gene sequence: CDR1 SGHRS, CDR2 YFSETQ. The germline V and J ends were trimmed by 1 base and 0 bases, with 4 bases remaining between them. CDR3 length equals 13 residues. The CDR3 protein is CASSLNYQETQYF. For the CDR3, the DNA is TGCGCCAGCAGCTTGAATTACCAAGAGACCCAGTACTTC.

V and J are TRBV21-1 and TRBJ1-5; the table's TRBD1 call for D was not verified on the DNA. TRBV21-1 is assigned pseudogene status. This CDR3 region has 18 residues. CDR3 DNA: TGTGCCAGCAGCAAAATTGAGAGTAAGGGGCACTGGGATCAGCCCCAGCATTTT. This codes for CASSKIESKGHWDQPQHF.

The V and J genes are TRBV5-1 and TRBJ1-1, with D tentatively TRBD1 (6 bases). This CDR3 has 14 residues. The V end lost 9 bases, the J end lost 3 bases, and 18 bases lay between the germline ends. Germline lookup yields CDR1 SGHRS and CDR2 YFSETQ. CDR3 bases: TGCGCCACCCGGGATGACAGGCTTTACACTGAAGCTTTCTTT. This gives the protein CATRDDRLYTEAFF.

The rearrangement links TRBV6-4 to TRBJ1-1; 8 positions match TRBD1. Germline V gives CDR1 MRHNA, CDR2 SNTAGT. This CDR3 spans 15 amino acids. The V and J ends lost 6 bases and 3 bases, in that order; junction bases with no gene match: 9. In DNA, the CDR3 is TGTGCCAGCAGGGAATTCGACAGGGGTCACACTGAAGCTTTCTTT. As protein: CASREFDRGHTEAFF.

As concerns this clone: The limits of the CDR3 on the DNA are not certain, so only TCRdb's listed CDR3 is given. This chain uses TRBV5-3 with TRBJ1-5. TRBV5-3 is an ORF; its function is uncertain. Both ends counted, the CDR3 spans 16 residues. The CDR3 loop reads CARSLVLGTGNQPQHF.